This TCR beta chain is drawn from a study of T cells after yellow fever vaccination (dated by TCRdb to the late 2010s). At the level of the whole study: Libraries from fractions with low cell numbers were prepared with the SMART-Seq v4 Ultra Low Input RNA kit. Bulk TCR alpha and beta repertoires were sequenced longitudinally to track T-cell clones before and after primary and booster YFV17D yellow fever vaccination. Two healthy male donors, one aged 18 to 29 and one aged 30 to 40 years, made up the cohort. Bulk PBMC replicates and cell subsets were isolated from blood drawn at multiple timepoints before and after both primary and secondary immunization. Study-wide conclusions, independent of this receptor: Because only a couple of donors were included in the study, the extent to which the findings can be generalized is limited. FACS-sorted repertoires could contain abundant contaminating clonotypes from the bulk population, so computational filtering was required. A small fraction of clonotypes appeared in both the CD4 and CD8 compartments, likely as a result of convergent recombination. Most clones expanded after primary vaccination (about 95% of CD4 and roughly 88% of CD8) were re-detected after the booster, suggesting that broad memory maintenance occurred. Compared with the primary T-cell response, the secondary T-cell response was weaker but faster, peaking on day 5 rather than day 15.

TCR cDNA was synthesized by 5'RACE template switching, which introduced a universal primer site and unique molecular identifiers. Priming for cDNA synthesis came from both the TCR alpha and TCR beta constant segments. Library amplification used two PCR steps, and the second PCR step added sample barcodes and sequencing adapters. Sequencing of libraries was performed on Illumina HiSeq 2500 (2x100 bp) or NovaSeq (2x150 bp). Per the original workflow: MIGEC handled demultiplexing of reads and collapsing into UMI consensus sequences, while MiXCR performed V(D)J alignment. Clonotypes responding to the vaccine were identified with edgeR on replicate PBMC samples, with the criteria of FDR below 0.01 and a log2 fold change above 5 up to day 15. Each bulk clonotype received a CD4 or CD8 identity based on whether the sequenced CD4 or CD8 repertoire contained that clonotype at higher abundance. TCRdb reprocessed the public reads (quality trimming at Q25 with fastp, clone calling with MiXCR) and kept in-frame beta chains. Rows merge per CDR3 protein into single entries with the most common DNA and genes. These V and J calls derive from TCRdb rather than the authors' analysis. The sample table contains about 230,000 distinct CDR3 sequences; only one count was recorded for around 6.7% of them. The leading ten clones occupy approximately 1% of the sample.

CDR1 is given as MGHDK and CDR2 as SYGVNS, both from the germline V gene. V drops 7 bases and J drops 1 base, leaving 22 bases in between. The CDR3 contains 17 residues, cysteine and phenylalanine counted. Only the CDR3 DNA stays, 51 bases, in frame from base 1. Only a few counts were recorded for this clonotype. It lacks a known antigen. Per-base qualities were not stored, and no clone one base away is much larger. The sample's treatment or condition label, decoded: live attenuated yellow fever vaccine strain. PBMCs were isolated from peripheral blood using a standard Ficoll-Paque protocol. Dynabeads CD4 and CD8 positive selection kits were used to isolate CD4 and CD8 T-cell fractions. RNA was extracted with TriZol from bulk PBMCs, CD4 and CD8 fractions, and dextramer-positive and dextramer-negative fractions.

The V gene is TRBV25-1 and the J gene is TRBJ2-5, with the D call tentatively TRBD1 or TRBD2, each fitting 6 bases. The input for sequencing was CD4+ T cells sorted from PBMCs, taken on the day of the yellow fever booster vaccination. The source is a man aged 30 to 39 who received the YFV17D yellow fever vaccine. The bases read TGTGCCAGCAAACGACAGGTATGGGAGGTCGGCCAAGAGACCCAGTACTTC. Its protein product is CASKRQVWEVGQETQYF.